These T cell receptor beta chains were read from a single sample in a study of T-cell memory formation after mild COVID-19. TCRdb processed the 5' RACE reads anew with MiXCR; each CDR3 protein has one entry. Among 200,000 to 250,000 distinct CDR3 sequences listed, more than 8% were seen once. Source material: PBMCs or a T cell subset sorted from them (not recorded which). These receptors were taken from a man between 18 and 29 years old who had mild COVID-19 (a few samples of this study predate the infection). Cell type and time point are not known. Both conserved end residues are trimmed from each CDR3. Fields, in order: clone size, V gene, J gene, CDR3 protein. The listing skips clone size in some rows; elsewhere it reads once, few, many or a size class.

many	TRBV7-3	TRBJ1-1	ASSLIQGTEAF
NA	TRBV6-6	TRBJ2-3	ASCPGHLTDTQY
NA	TRBV19	TRBJ1-2	ASSIEAGRSYGYT
NA	TRBV7-3	TRBJ1-1	ASSPIGGTEAF
NA	TRBV7-3	TRBJ2-3	ASSRGLVVDTQY
many	TRBV18	TRBJ2-3	ASSLRQASNPDTQY
few	TRBV4-1	TRBJ2-7	ASSQDPGTGVIYEQY
few	TRBV12-3/TRBV12-4	TRBJ1-2	ASSSGPSYGYT
few	TRBV2	TRBJ1-4	ASSTQLSYEKLF
few	TRBV12-3/TRBV12-4	TRBJ1-2	ASSPTGRGLLGYT
few	TRBV19	TRBJ2-2	ASSMLYRELF
NA	TRBV5-1	TRBJ2-6	ASSFSVLLSGANVLT
few	TRBV24-1	TRBJ1-6	ATVGGTENSPLH
NA	TRBV20-1	TRBJ2-1	SAREVLAGEF
NA	TRBV5-1	TRBJ1-1	ASRNRQGWINTEAF
NA	TRBV27	TRBJ2-7	ASGSTVPYEQY
NA	TRBV29-1	TRBJ2-3	SVVQGSTDTQY
few	TRBV7-2	TRBJ2-2	ASSPSWVTGELF
few	TRBV6-2/TRBV6-3	TRBJ2-2	ASSYDTGELF
few	TRBV4-2	TRBJ2-7	ASSQDRGGSLRGQY
NA	TRBV5-1	TRBJ1-2	ASSLERLNGYT
few	TRBV5-1	TRBJ2-5	ASSPIWGRETQY